Following are 10 T cell receptor beta chains from one sample sequenced in a study of lymphopenia after photon versus proton radiotherapy. Method: immunoSEQ multiplex PCR; TCRdb's copy keeps in-frame clones and lacks some. The repertoire has 35,000 to 45,000 clones, about 80% of them found once; the top ten carry 20% to 25%. The sample here was peripheral blood, taken from a patient treated with proton-based radiotherapy. The receptors here all came from a woman in her 70s with pancreatic cancer.

This clone showed up just once. The gene calls are TRBV7-6 and TRBJ2-3; D not certain. The germline V gene has CDR1 SGHVS and CDR2 FNYEAQ. The CDR3 spans 13 residues. The V end lost 4 bases, the J end lost 2 bases, and 7 bases lay between the germline ends. This CDR3 is CASSSPNTDTQYF. For the CDR3, the DNA is TGTGCCAGCAGCTCCCCAAACACAGATACGCAGTATTTT.

Only a few counts were recorded for this clone. The gene calls are TRBV28 and TRBJ1-2; a weak D match, TRBD1 (6 bases). CDR3 length: 12 amino acids. The germline gives CDR1 MDHEN, CDR2 SYDVKM. Trimming removed 6 bases at V and 4 bases at J, with 9 bases between. CDR3 sequence: CASRQGSYGYTF. For the CDR3, the DNA is TGTGCCAGCAGACAGGGATCCTATGGCTACACCTTC.

The chain joins TRBV11-2 to TRBJ2-1, with TRBD2 identical over 8 bases. The ends lost 1 base at V and 12 bases at J; junction bases unmatched: 14. Germline CDR1 is SGHAT and CDR2 is FQNNGV. There are 16 residues in the CDR3. CDR3 DNA: TGTGCCAGCAGCTTAGTGCAGGTGACTAGCGTGGAAAGGCAGTTCTTC. It translates to CASSLVQVTSVERQFF.

The table lists this clone with a few counts. The chain is built from TRBV19 and TRBJ2-7; 10 bases match TRBD2. Per the germline V gene, CDR1 is LNHDA and CDR2 is SQIVND (reference sequence). This CDR3 region has 15 residues. V shed 5 bases, J shed 0 bases, and the junction held 4 bases outside the gene matches. The CDR3 DNA sequence: TGTGCCAGTAGTTTCCTAGCGGGAGTCTCCTACGAGCAGTACTTC. It encodes CASSFLAGVSYEQYF.

J is TRBJ2-1 and V is TRBV19, with TRBD1 identical over 10 bases. This CDR3 contains 14 residues. Germline CDR1 reads LNHDA; CDR2 reads SQIVND (reference sequence). With 4 bases clipped from V and 6 bases from J, the junction kept 3 bases outside the gene matches. The DNA for the CDR3 is TGTGCCAGTAGTACGAGGGACAGGGGCAATGAGCAGTTCTTC. Its translation: CASSTRDRGNEQFF.

V and J are TRBV7-2 and TRBJ2-3; tentatively, D is TRBD1 or TRBD2 (5 bases each). CDR1 and CDR2 (germline): SGHTA, FQGNSA. The CDR3 runs to 16 residues. V was pared by 0 bases and J by 1 base, with 11 bases between. CDR3 region: CASSLAHGTGTDTQYF. The CDR3, as DNA: TGTGCCAGCAGCTTAGCGCACGGGACGGGCACAGATACGCAGTATTTT.

The chain couples TRBV19 to TRBJ2-2; TRBD2 agrees at 7 bases. V dropped 3 bases and J dropped 4; count of bases not matched to a gene: 2. The germline V gene has CDR1 LNHDA and CDR2 SQIVND (reference sequence). The CDR3 has 14 amino acids. The CDR3 DNA is TGTGCCAGTAGTATGGGAGGGTTCACCGGGGAGCTGTTTTTT. Its protein product is CASSMGGFTGELFF.

This rearrangement joins TRBV6-6 to TRBJ1-5, with D maybe TRBD1 (5 bases). Trimming left V 0 bases short and J 14 bases short, with 14 bases between. Looked up from germline, CDR1 is MNHNY and CDR2 is SVGAGI (reference sequence). This CDR3 comprises 13 residues. As DNA, the CDR3 is TGTGCCAGCAGTTACTCTGGGGAGGGGATAGAGCATTTT. It encodes CASSYSGEGIEHF.

V is TRBV9 and J is TRBJ2-1; possibly TRBD1 or TRBD2 for D (5 bases each). The CDR3 contains 17 residues. Germline loops: CDR1 SGDLS, CDR2 YYNGEE. With 0 bases removed from V and 4 bases from J, the gap between germline ends came to 17 bases. The CDR3 is CASSVGSGTAYYNEQFF. CDR3 coding DNA: TGTGCCAGCAGCGTAGGCTCCGGGACGGCGTATTACAATGAGCAGTTCTTC.

Notes on this clone: The sample contains more than one DNA sequence encoding this CDR3. V and J are TRBV18 and TRBJ2-1; D uncertain. Germline V gives CDR1 KGHSH, CDR2 LQKENI. The CDR3 runs to 15 residues. V lost 0 bases, J lost 1 base, and 7 bases lay in between. The CDR3 DNA reads TGTGCCAGCTCACCACCGGGCGGATCCTACAATGAGCAGTTCTTC. This translates into CASSPPGGSYNEQFF.